This TCR beta chain was captured by sequencing in a study of OX40 agonist ivuxolimab in advanced cancers. The overall study: Participants, roughly 80% male, averaged 60 years of age, ranging from roughly 23 to 90. Study findings and constraints: Certain nonresponding patients likewise had low normalized T-cell clonal expansion.

Assay used: immunoSEQ multiplex PCR; TCRdb lists only in-frame clones, some missing. The profile shows under 150,000 clones, 75% to 90% of them singletons. Regarding this clone: Its antigen is still unknown.

Germline V gives CDR1 MNHEY, CDR2 SVGAGI. The CDR3 loop spans 14 amino acids. J was trimmed by 4 bases and V by 2 bases; bases with no gene match: 4. V gene TRBV6-5 combines with J gene TRBJ1-2, with 7 nucleotides matching TRBD1. Source: CD4+ or CD8+ T cells sorted from blood, taken in a trial of the OX40 agonist ivuxolimab. The sequence derives from an adult with an advanced solid tumor such as melanoma, head and neck, liver or kidney cancer. CDR3 bases: TGTGCCAGCAGTTACGACGGACAGGTCTATGGCTACACCTTC. It specifies CASSYDGQVYGYTF.